These 30 T cell receptor beta chains were all obtained from the same sample, sequenced in a study of technical replicates of blood from a few donors. Measured with immunoSEQ multiplex PCR; TCRdb has only the in-frame clones, and not every one. The table lists over 55,000 clones, around 88% of them singletons. Sequencing input: PBMCs. These receptors originate from a human donor in good health. Some clones in this sample may be carry-over from other donors' samples.

This sequence joins TRBV7-8 and TRBJ2-2; possibly TRBD1 for D (5 bases). V dropped 7 bases and J dropped 6 bases, with 18 bases sitting between them. The CDR3 has 15 amino acids. The germline V gene encodes CDR1 SGHVS and CDR2 FQNEAQ. The CDR3 reads CASTHYRLTAGELFF. CDR3 coding DNA: TGTGCCAGCACGCACTACAGGTTAACAGCCGGGGAGCTGTTTTTT.

The V gene is TRBV5-1, the J gene TRBJ2-2; 7 nucleotides align to TRBD1. Germline values: CDR1 SGHRS, CDR2 YFSETQ. The CDR3 covers 14 residues. With 4 bases clipped from V and 3 bases from J, the junction kept 3 bases outside the gene matches. CDR3 in DNA: TGCGCCAGCAGCCCGGGACAGTACACCGGGGAGCTGTTTTTT. Translating it yields CASSPGQYTGELFF.

This chain uses TRBV5-1 with TRBJ1-2; D is ambiguous. Germline V gene lookup returns CDR1 SGHRS and CDR2 YFSETQ. The length of the CDR3 is 12 residues. V dropped 5 bases and J dropped 5 bases, with 10 bases sitting between them. The chain's CDR3 is CASRSGVYGYTF. The CDR3 nucleotides read TGCGCCAGCAGAAGTGGAGTGTATGGCTACACCTTC.

The chain employs TRBV2 and TRBJ2-7, with 11 bases identical to TRBD2. This CDR3 has 17 residues. CDR1 is SNHLY and CDR2 is FYNNEI in the germline V gene. The V segment lost 7 bases and the J segment 1 base; nucleotides outside the gene matches: 12. CDR3 protein: CASTGETSGDQSYEQYF. CDR3 DNA: TGTGCCAGCACTGGCGAGACTAGCGGGGACCAATCCTACGAGCAGTACTTC.

The CDR3 bases are TGTGCCAGCAGCTATCTCGGGGGGCTCGACACCGGGGAGCTGTTTTTT. Translation: CASSYLGGLDTGELFF. V is TRBV5-6 and J is TRBJ2-2, with a possible D match to TRBD2 (7 bases). Germline assignment: CDR1 SGHDT and CDR2 YYEEEE. The CDR3 is 16 residues long. Trimming stripped 3 bases from V and 3 bases from J, with 15 bases between.

The genes are TRBV7-2 and TRBJ2-1; D possibly corresponds to TRBD1 (6 bases). The ends were cut back, 6 bases at V and 10 bases at J, with 13 bases in the middle. Germline CDR1 SGHTA, CDR2 FQGNSA. This CDR3 has 12 residues. In DNA form, the CDR3 reads TGTGCCAGCAGTTCCCTCGGACAGGAGCAGTTCTTC. Residues: CASSSLGQEQFF.

The chain carries TRBV5-1 and TRBJ1-3, with D unclear. The CDR3 sequence is 14 residues long. Germline V gene data show CDR1 as SGHRS and CDR2 as YFSETQ. Trimming left V 4 bases short and J 0 bases short, with 8 bases between. The CDR3 DNA reads TGCGCCAGCAGCAGGAGGGACTCTGGAAACACCATATATTTT. This codes for CASSRRDSGNTIYF.

The CDR3 loop reads CASSLGTSHGNQPQHF. For the CDR3, the DNA is TGTGCCAGCAGCTTGGGTACGAGTCATGGCAATCAGCCCCAGCATTTT. The J gene is TRBJ1-5, the V gene TRBV5-5; no firm D call. Germline CDR1 reads SGHKS; CDR2 reads YYEKEE (reference sequence). This CDR3 has 16 amino acids. The V end was cut by 0 bases, the J end by 2 bases, with 12 bases between.

This clone is labeled medium-sized. V and J are TRBV7-9 and TRBJ2-2; possible D gene TRBD2, 5 bases. This CDR3 region has 14 residues. Germline V lookup: CDR1 SEHNR, CDR2 FQNEAQ (reference sequence). The ends were cut back, 3 bases at V and 5 bases at J, with 10 bases in the middle. The CDR3 region is CASSFSGFTGELFF. Here the CDR3 DNA reads TGTGCCAGCAGCTTTTCGGGGTTTACCGGGGAGCTGTTTTTT.

J is TRBJ2-7 and V is TRBV11-2; 7 bases fit TRBD2. The CDR3 covers 17 residues. Trimming cost V 5 bases and J 3 bases; bases outside gene matches: 16. Germline V CDR1 and CDR2: SGHAT, FQNNGV. The CDR3 DNA follows: TGTGCCAGCAGCCAGGGTGCCAGCGGGCGGGGGTTCTACGAGCAGTACTTC. Its protein is CASSQGASGRGFYEQYF. Full variable domain (outside the CDR3, taken from reference TRBV11-2 and TRBJ2-7): EAGVAQSPRYKIIEKRQSVAFWCNPISGHATLYWYQQILGQGPKLLIQFQNNGVVDDSQLPKDRFSAERLKGVDSTLKIQPAKLEDSAVYLCASSQGASGRGFYEQYFGPGTRLTVT.

The genes are TRBV4-1 and TRBJ2-7, with D maybe TRBD2 (6 bases). Germline assignment: CDR1 MGHRA and CDR2 YSYEKL. This CDR3 has 15 amino acids. Trimming cost V 0 bases and J 0 bases, with 9 bases left between them. For the CDR3, the DNA is TGCGCCAGCAGCCAAGATGCCGGGAGCTCCTACGAGCAGTACTTC. Encoded protein: CASSQDAGSSYEQYF.

V gene TRBV10-3 combines with J gene TRBJ1-2, with D tentatively TRBD1 (6 bases). Trimming took 7 bases from V and 1 from J, leaving 13 bases between them. Germline V gene sequence: CDR1 ENHRY, CDR2 SYGVKD. CDR3 size: 14 residues. The CDR3 DNA reads as TGTGCCATCACGGGAACAGGGCTTAACTATGGCTACACCTTC. Residues: CAITGTGLNYGYTF.

This rearrangement joins TRBV7-7 to TRBJ2-5; D call uncertain. The germline V and J ends were trimmed by 4 bases and 0 bases, with 9 bases remaining between them. Germline V gene lookup returns CDR1 SSHAT and CDR2 FNYEAQ (reference sequence). The CDR3 covers 14 residues. The CDR3 is CASSSARYQETQYF. CDR3 in DNA: TGTGCCAGCAGCTCAGCCCGGTACCAAGAGACCCAGTACTTC. The whole variable domain, remainder taken from reference TRBV7-7 and TRBJ2-5, is GAGVSQSPRYKVTKRGQDVTLRCDPISSHATLYWYQQALGQGPEFLTYFNYEAQPDKSGLPSDRFSAERPEGSISTLTIQRTEQRDSAMYRCASSSARYQETQYFGPGTRLLVL.

This sequence joins TRBV7-6 and TRBJ1-2; 7 bases line up with TRBD1. V lost 5 bases to trimming and J lost 5 bases; unmatched junction nucleotides: 17. The germline CDR1 and CDR2 sequences are SGHVS and FNYEAQ. The CDR3 totals 17 residues. The CDR3 nucleotides read TGTGCCAGCAGCATAACTTCTTCTGGACAGGTGCCTTATGGCTACACCTTC. Translated: CASSITSSGQVPYGYTF.

The chain is built from TRBV5-6 and TRBJ1-1, with TRBD1 as a possible D gene (6 bases). Germline CDR1 SGHDT, CDR2 YYEEEE. CDR3 length: 17 amino acids. V was pared by 6 bases and J by 6 bases, with 27 bases between. Written as DNA, the CDR3 is TGTGCCAGCAACCCGACCCTTATGGGGGCGGTGAATTCTGAAGCTTTCTTT. Amino acid sequence: CASNPTLMGAVNSEAFF.

V gene TRBV7-9 combines with J gene TRBJ2-1, with TRBD2 matching 10 bases. Germline V gene lookup returns CDR1 SEHNR and CDR2 FQNEAQ (reference sequence). The CDR3 is made up of 15 amino acids. J lost 7 bases, V lost 5 bases, and 8 bases had no gene match. The CDR3 DNA reads TGTGCCAGCAGCCCATCCTGGACTAGCGGTAATGAGCAGTTCTTC. Protein sequence: CASSPSWTSGNEQFF.

The chain joins TRBV7-2 to TRBJ2-5; D uncertain. The ends were cut back, 1 base at V and 5 bases at J, with 8 bases in the middle. The CDR3 sequence is 13 residues long. The germline V gene has CDR1 SGHTA and CDR2 FQGNSA. The chain's CDR3 is CASSLESTETQYF. Here the CDR3 DNA reads TGTGCCAGCAGCTTAGAAAGCACGGAGACCCAGTACTTC.

The chain carries TRBV4-1 and TRBJ1-4; D may be TRBD1 (5 bases). The CDR3 length is 15 residues. Trimming took 1 base from V and 8 from J, leaving 14 bases between them. Germline values: CDR1 MGHRA, CDR2 YSYEKL. The CDR3: CASSQVESQGEKLFF. CDR3 nucleotides: TGCGCCAGCAGCCAAGTTGAATCCCAGGGCGAAAAACTGTTTTTT.

V is TRBV9 and J is TRBJ2-1, with a weak D call TRBD2 (6 bases). V lost 0 bases to trimming and J lost 10 bases, with 14 bases between them. Germline loops: CDR1 SGDLS, CDR2 YYNGEE. The CDR3 consists of 14 residues. CDR3 nucleotides: TGTGCCAGCAGCGTAGCGGGAGTCACCCAAGAGCAGTTCTTC. Protein product: CASSVAGVTQEQFF.

This clone was counted once. The CDR3 loop reads CASSLQGSYGYTF. The CDR3 DNA is TGTGCCAGCAGCCTACAGGGATCCTATGGCTACACCTTC. This rearrangement joins TRBV11-2 to TRBJ1-2, with a weak D call TRBD1 (6 bases). Germline V gene lookup returns CDR1 SGHAT and CDR2 FQNNGV. Between the trimmed V and J ends, which lost 5 bases and 4 bases, there was a span of 11 bases. The CDR3 length is 13 residues.

V usage is TRBV5-4 and J usage is TRBJ1-2; possibly TRBD1 for D (5 bases). Germline values: CDR1 SGHNT, CDR2 YYREEE (reference sequence). There are 14 residues in the CDR3. The ends were cut back, 1 base at V and 8 bases at J, with 15 bases in the middle. CDR3: CASSLTGHGSGYTF. In DNA form, the CDR3 reads TGTGCCAGCAGCTTGACCGGACACGGAAGCGGCTACACCTTC.

The chain carries TRBV2 and TRBJ1-2, with 7 positions matching TRBD1. CDR1 is SNHLY and CDR2 is FYNNEI in the germline V gene. The CDR3 runs 11 residues. The trim removed 6 bases at V and 6 bases at J, leaving 1 base unmatched. CDR3 region: CASSQGDGYTF. The CDR3 DNA is TGTGCCAGCAGCCAGGGGGATGGCTACACCTTC.

The gene calls are TRBV11-1 and TRBJ2-1, with D maybe TRBD2 (6 bases). The V gene's germline CDR1 is SGHAT and CDR2 FQDESV (reference sequence). The length of the CDR3 is 15 residues. Deletions cut 5 bases from V and 2 bases from J, with 13 bases between. The CDR3 loop reads CASSRRDSAYNEQFF. Here the CDR3 DNA reads TGTGCCAGCAGCCGCCGGGACTCCGCCTACAATGAGCAGTTCTTC.

J is TRBJ2-3 and V is TRBV7-9; 7 bases map to TRBD1. V lost 3 bases and J lost 0; bases outside the gene matches: 3. This CDR3 contains 15 residues. Germline V lookup: CDR1 SEHNR, CDR2 FQNEAQ (reference sequence). The CDR3 DNA sequence: TGTGCCAGCAGCTTTTACAGGGGAAGCACAGATACGCAGTATTTT. Its protein is CASSFYRGSTDTQYF.

The CDR3 coding sequence is TGTGCCAGCAGCTTGGGAGGGACTGTGAGCTCCTACGAGCAGTACTTC. It encodes CASSLGGTVSSYEQYF. The gene calls are TRBV5-4 and TRBJ2-7; D is perhaps TRBD2 (6 bases). The CDR3 loop spans 16 amino acids. CDR1 and CDR2 from the germline V gene are SGHNT and YYREEE (reference sequence). Trimming took off 0 bases at V and 0 bases at J, with 13 bases between the two ends.

This clone turned up a few times. The chain recombines TRBV9 with TRBJ1-2; TRBD1 agrees at 8 bases. J was trimmed by 4 bases and V by 3 bases; bases with no gene match: 8. The CDR3 runs to 15 residues. The germline V gene has CDR1 SGDLS and CDR2 YYNGEE. CDR3 sequence reads: CASSASTGVGYGYTF. The CDR3 region has the DNA TGTGCCAGCAGCGCGTCGACAGGGGTAGGCTATGGCTACACCTTC.

CDR3 DNA sequence: TGTGCCAGCAGCTTAGGGACACTCTACGAGCAGTACTTC. It codes for CASSLGTLYEQYF. V gene TRBV7-2 combines with J gene TRBJ2-7, with D possibly matching TRBD1 (5 bases). V was cut by 1 base and J by 3 bases, with 7 bases left in between. This CDR3 is built from 13 residues. Germline-derived CDR1 and CDR2 are SGHTA and FQGNSA. Complete variable domain (other parts from reference TRBV7-2 and TRBJ2-7): GAGVSQSPSNKVTEKGKDVELRCDPISGHTALYWYRQSLGQGLEFLIYFQGNSAPDKSGLPSDRFSAERTGGSVSTLTIQRTQQEDSAVYLCASSLGTLYEQYFGPGTRLTVT.

The rearrangement uses TRBV27 and TRBJ2-2; 8 bases are shared with TRBD2. Germline V CDR1 and CDR2: MNHEY, SMNVEV (reference sequence). This CDR3 is 17 amino acids long. V was clipped by 0 bases and J by 3 bases; unmatched bases: 6. The CDR3 coding sequence is TGTGCCAGCAGTTTATCTTGGCTAGCGGGCTACACCGGGGAGCTGTTTTTT. Protein product: CASSLSWLAGYTGELFF.

This clone has a handful of counts. The chain combines TRBV7-2 with TRBJ2-5; 9 bases are a match to TRBD2. CDR1 and CDR2 from the germline V gene are SGHTA and FQGNSA. With 6 bases clipped from V and 5 bases from J, the junction kept 4 bases outside the gene matches. The CDR3 sequence is 13 residues long. Written as DNA, the CDR3 is TGTGCCAGCAGAGGGACTAGCATGGAGACCCAGTACTTC. This encodes CASRGTSMETQYF.

This clone was picked up one time. The V call is TRBV5-5, the J call TRBJ2-7, with a possible D match to TRBD1 (6 bases). The CDR3 consists of 12 residues. From germline, CDR1 is SGHKS and CDR2 YYEKEE (reference sequence). Deletions cut 1 base from V and 6 bases from J, with 8 bases between. This CDR3 reads CASSLSGAEQYF. CDR3 in DNA: TGTGCCAGCAGCTTGTCAGGGGCCGAGCAGTACTTC.